These 20 T cell receptor beta chains came from one sample sequenced in a study of blood T cell repertoires in COVID-19. This table comes from immunoSEQ multiplex PCR, and its TCRdb copy is limited to in-frame clones, with some not included. The data show under 250,000 clones, with roughly 86% seen just once and approximately 12% held by the top ten. Sequenced input: peripheral blood. The receptors originated from a woman aged 40 to 50 with acute or convalescent COVID-19.

This clone appeared a few times. The chain carries TRBV6-6 and TRBJ1-1; no clear D gene. V lost 2 bases, J lost 3 bases, and 4 bases lay in between. This CDR3 has 12 amino acids. CDR1 is MNHNY, CDR2 SVGAGI, per germline (reference sequence). CDR3 nucleotides: TGTGCCAGCAGTTACGGCTACACTGAAGCTTTCTTT. Amino acids: CASSYGYTEAFF.

V and J are TRBV5-8 and TRBJ1-6; TRBD1 aligns across 7 bases. Germline values: CDR1 SGHTS, CDR2 YDEGEE. V was pared by 5 bases and J by 3 bases, with 8 bases of the junction left unmatched. This CDR3 is 16 amino acids long. CDR3 loop: CASRRGTDNYNSPLHF. CDR3 in DNA: TGTGCCAGCAGACGCGGGACAGACAACTATAATTCACCCCTCCACTTT.

The rearrangement joins TRBV5-1 to TRBJ2-7, with 8 nucleotides matching TRBD1. Germline values: CDR1 SGHRS, CDR2 YFSETQ. V gave up 0 bases and J gave up 7 bases; unmatched junction bases: 9. This CDR3 region has 15 residues. Here the CDR3 reads CASSLAVTGVGEQYF. DNA for the CDR3: TGCGCCAGCAGCTTGGCCGTGACAGGGGTAGGAGAGCAGTACTTC.

This clone has only a few counts. A read error may account for a junction end that differs from germline. This rearrangement joins TRBV7-9 to TRBJ2-7, with 10 bases identical to TRBD2. Germline V gene sequence: CDR1 SEHNR, CDR2 FQNEAQ (reference sequence). The CDR3 runs 13 residues. The CDR3 region is CASSLAGAREQYF. The CDR3 region has the DNA TGTGCCAGCAGCCTAGCGGGAGCGCGGGAGCAGTACTTC.

The genes are TRBV3-1 (or the pseudogene TRBV3-2) and TRBJ1-4; D gene uncertain. Trimming removed 3 bases at V and 7 bases at J, with 6 bases between. CDR3 length: 12 amino acids. Germline CDR1 reads LGHDT; CDR2 reads YNNKEL (reference sequence). This CDR3 is CASSQAVEKLFF. The CDR3, as DNA: TGTGCCAGCAGCCAGGCAGTTGAAAAACTGTTTTTT.

This clone was observed at least ten times. The chain recombines TRBV7-9 with TRBJ2-3; 8 nucleotides agree with TRBD1. This CDR3 is built from 14 residues. J was trimmed by 4 bases and V by 4 bases; bases with no gene match: 4. CDR1 and CDR2 from the germline V gene are SEHNR and FQNEAQ (reference sequence). The CDR3 loop is CASSSTQGADTQYF. CDR3 DNA sequence: TGTGCCAGCAGCTCAACACAGGGGGCAGATACGCAGTATTTT.

This clone was counted only a few times. This sequence joins TRBV18 and TRBJ2-3; 11 bases map to TRBD2. The germline CDR1 and CDR2 sequences are KGHSH and LQKENI. With V trimmed by 2 bases and J by 0 bases, 19 bases remained unmatched. This CDR3 has 22 residues. Here the CDR3 reads CASSPNTRLALAGGLSTDTQYF. CDR3 bases: TGTGCCAGCTCACCAAACACACGGCTCGCCCTAGCGGGGGGCCTGAGCACAGATACGCAGTATTTT.

The chain employs TRBV29-1 and TRBJ1-5; TRBD1 agrees at 7 bases. V shed 4 bases and J 5 bases; nucleotides not matched to a gene: 5. CDR1 is SQVTM and CDR2 is ANQGSEA in the germline V gene. CDR3 length: 13 residues. The CDR3 coding sequence is TGCAGCGTTGGACAGGGAAGTGATCAGCCCCAGCATTTT. It codes for CSVGQGSDQPQHF.

The rearrangement links TRBV5-1 to TRBJ1-1; TRBD1 might be the D (6 bases). CDR1 is SGHRS, CDR2 YFSETQ, per germline. Trimming removed 0 bases from V and 8 bases from J, with 8 bases in between. This CDR3 has 12 amino acids. As DNA, the CDR3 is TGCGCCAGCAGCTTGGGGGGGCTGGAAGCTTTCTTT. Its translation is CASSLGGLEAFF. The full variable domain, its missing parts supplied by reference TRBV5-1 and TRBJ1-1, is KAGVTQTPRYLIKTRGQQVTLSCSPISGHRSVSWYQQTPGQGLQFLFEYFSETQRNKGNFPGRFSGRQFSNSRSEMNVSTLELGDSALYLCASSLGGLEAFFGQGTRLTVV.

The gene calls are TRBV10-3 and TRBJ1-6; D is unclear. The V gene lost 6 bases and the J gene lost 5 bases, with 20 bases spanning the gap. CDR3 length: 17 amino acids. Germline V lookup: CDR1 ENHRY, CDR2 SYGVKD. The CDR3 sequence: CAISAPGPGVNNSPLHF. The CDR3 DNA is TGTGCCATCAGCGCACCTGGCCCCGGGGTGAATAATTCACCCCTCCACTTT.

The rearrangement uses TRBV7-2 and TRBJ2-7; 7 bases align to TRBD2. CDR3 length: 15 amino acids. Trimming cost V 7 bases and J 6 bases; bases outside gene matches: 15. The germline gives CDR1 SGHTA, CDR2 FQGNSA. The CDR3 bases are TGTGCCAGCACCCCGCAGTGGCGGGAGAGTACCGAGCAGTACTTC. This translates into CASTPQWRESTEQYF.

The chain links TRBV7-2 to TRBJ2-1; D is perhaps TRBD1 (6 bases). CDR3 length: 14 amino acids. The germline V gene has CDR1 SGHTA and CDR2 FQGNSA. V shed 1 base and J shed 8 bases, with 12 bases lying between them. CDR3 sequence reads: CASSLGGPVYEQFF. CDR3 coding DNA: TGTGCCAGCAGCTTAGGGGGGCCGGTCTATGAGCAGTTCTTC.

The V call is TRBV27, the J call TRBJ1-4; maybe TRBD1 (6 bases). The germline gives CDR1 MNHEY, CDR2 SMNVEV (reference sequence). The CDR3 consists of 15 residues. V lost 1 base and J 7 bases, leaving 13 bases between the germline ends. CDR3 bases: TGTGCCAGCAGTTTATTCCCCCAGGGGCGTGAAAAACTGTTTTTT. The encoded protein is CASSLFPQGREKLFF.

The chain recombines TRBV19 with TRBJ1-1; maybe TRBD1 (5 bases). The CDR3 length is 17 residues. Germline V lookup: CDR1 LNHDA, CDR2 SQIVND (reference sequence). V lost 7 bases and J lost 4, with 25 bases in between. Here the CDR3 reads CASTLYPLSGGSTEAFF. The CDR3 DNA sequence: TGTGCCAGTACCCTCTATCCTTTATCGGGGGGAAGCACTGAAGCTTTCTTT.

This sequence joins TRBV19 and TRBJ2-1; D not certain. With 1 base removed from V and 12 bases from J, the gap between germline ends came to 10 bases. There are 12 residues in the CDR3. CDR1 and CDR2 from the germline V gene are LNHDA and SQIVND (reference sequence). CDR3 in DNA: TGTGCCAGTAGTATAGGTCCTACAGCGCAGTTCTTC. This encodes CASSIGPTAQFF.

The chain recombines TRBV27 with TRBJ1-4; D is unclear. This CDR3 is 15 amino acids long. Germline V gene sequence: CDR1 MNHEY, CDR2 SMNVEV (reference sequence). The V end was cut by 8 bases, the J end by 3 bases, with 16 bases between. The DNA of the CDR3 is TGTGCCAGCCGGGCGGAGGGCGGCTCTAATGAAAAACTGTTTTTT. Protein sequence: CASRAEGGSNEKLFF.

This clone was detected a few times. The chain is built from TRBV27 and TRBJ2-7; TRBD2 aligns across 9 bases. Germline CDR1 reads MNHEY; CDR2 reads SMNVEV (reference sequence). The junction had 4 bases not matched to a gene; V was cut back by 5 bases and J by 2 bases. This CDR3 is built from 14 residues. The CDR3, as DNA: TGTGCCAGCAGTCCGACTAGCGGCGCCTACGAGCAGTACTTC. As protein: CASSPTSGAYEQYF.

The chain combines TRBV11-2 with TRBJ2-7, with 11 bases lining up with TRBD1. J gave up 4 bases and V 5 bases, and 7 bases lay outside the gene matches. Germline V gene data show CDR1 as SGHAT and CDR2 as FQNNGV. The CDR3 runs to 15 residues. The CDR3 nucleotides are TGTGCCAGCAGCATCGGGACAGGGGGTGGTTACGAGCAGTACTTC. It translates to CASSIGTGGGYEQYF.

The J gene is TRBJ2-7, the V gene TRBV4-3; TRBD1 is a possible D gene (5 bases). CDR1 and CDR2 (germline): LGHNA, YSLEER. The CDR3 loop spans 15 amino acids. V lost 0 bases to trimming and J lost 2 bases, with 11 bases between them. In DNA form, the CDR3 reads TGCGCCAGCAGCCAAGAGCAGGGTGAAACCTACGAGCAGTACTTC. Its protein is CASSQEQGETYEQYF.

The chain couples TRBV5-1 to TRBJ2-1, with 10 bases lining up with TRBD2. The CDR3 covers 14 residues. In germline, CDR1 is SGHRS, CDR2 YFSETQ. With V trimmed by 4 bases and J by 6 bases, 4 bases remained unmatched. The CDR3 is CASSPAGGFNEQFF. The CDR3 DNA reads TGCGCCAGCAGCCCAGCGGGGGGGTTCAATGAGCAGTTCTTC.